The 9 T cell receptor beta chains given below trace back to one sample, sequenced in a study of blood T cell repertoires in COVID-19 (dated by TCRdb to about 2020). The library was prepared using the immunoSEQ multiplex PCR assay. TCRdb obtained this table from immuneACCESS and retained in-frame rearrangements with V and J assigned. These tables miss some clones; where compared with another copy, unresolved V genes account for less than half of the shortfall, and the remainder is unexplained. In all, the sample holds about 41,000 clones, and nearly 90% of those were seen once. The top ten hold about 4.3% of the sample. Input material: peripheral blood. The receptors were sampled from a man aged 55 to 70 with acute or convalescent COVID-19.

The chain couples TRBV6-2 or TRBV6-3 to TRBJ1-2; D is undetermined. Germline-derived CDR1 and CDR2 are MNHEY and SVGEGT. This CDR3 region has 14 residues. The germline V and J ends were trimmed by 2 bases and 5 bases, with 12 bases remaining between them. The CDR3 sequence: CASSYTGAQYGYTF. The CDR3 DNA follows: TGTGCCAGCAGTTACACGGGAGCCCAGTATGGCTACACCTTC.

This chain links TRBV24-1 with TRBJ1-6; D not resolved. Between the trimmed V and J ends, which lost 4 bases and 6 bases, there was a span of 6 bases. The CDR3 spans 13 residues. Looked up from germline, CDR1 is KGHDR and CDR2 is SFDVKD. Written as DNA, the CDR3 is TGTGCCACCAGTGAGTCTATTAATTCACCCCTCCACTTT. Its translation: CATSESINSPLHF.

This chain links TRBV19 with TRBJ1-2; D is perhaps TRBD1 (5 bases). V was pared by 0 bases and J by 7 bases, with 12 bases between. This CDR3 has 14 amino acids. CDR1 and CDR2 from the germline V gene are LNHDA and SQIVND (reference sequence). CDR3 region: CASSIDGRDFGYTF. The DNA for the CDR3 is TGTGCCAGTAGTATAGATGGCAGGGATTTTGGCTACACCTTC. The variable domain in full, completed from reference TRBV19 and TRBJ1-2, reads DGGITQSPKYLFRKEGQNVTLSCEQNLNHDAMYWYRQDPGQGLRLIYYSQIVNDFQKGDIAEGYSVSREKKESFPLTVTSAQKNPTAFYLCASSIDGRDFGYTFGSGTRLTVV.

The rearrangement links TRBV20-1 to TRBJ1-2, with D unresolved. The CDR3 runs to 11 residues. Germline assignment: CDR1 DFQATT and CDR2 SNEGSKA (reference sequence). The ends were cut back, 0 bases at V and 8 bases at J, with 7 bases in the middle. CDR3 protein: CSARDMGGYTF. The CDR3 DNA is TGCAGTGCTAGAGATATGGGCGGCTACACCTTC.

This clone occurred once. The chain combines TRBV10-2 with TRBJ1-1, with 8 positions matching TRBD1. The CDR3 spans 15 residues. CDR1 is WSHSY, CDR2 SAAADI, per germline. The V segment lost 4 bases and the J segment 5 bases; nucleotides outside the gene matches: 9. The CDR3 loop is CASSGEDRVRTEAFF. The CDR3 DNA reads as TGCGCCAGCAGTGGTGAGGACAGGGTGAGAACTGAAGCTTTCTTT.

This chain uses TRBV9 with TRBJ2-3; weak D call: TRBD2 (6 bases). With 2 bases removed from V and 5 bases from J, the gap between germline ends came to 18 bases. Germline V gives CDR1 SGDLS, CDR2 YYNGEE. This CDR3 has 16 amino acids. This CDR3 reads CASSVRTIARGDTQYF. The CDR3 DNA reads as TGTGCCAGCAGCGTGCGGACTATCGCTAGGGGAGATACGCAGTATTTT.

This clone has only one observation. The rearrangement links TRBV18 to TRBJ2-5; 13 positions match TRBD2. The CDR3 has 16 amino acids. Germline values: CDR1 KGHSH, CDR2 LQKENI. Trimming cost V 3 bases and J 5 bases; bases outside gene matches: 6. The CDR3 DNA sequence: TGTGCCAGCTCACCTACACTAGCGGGGGGGCCCGAGACCCAGTACTTC. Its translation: CASSPTLAGGPETQYF. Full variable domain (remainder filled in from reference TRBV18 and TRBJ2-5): NAGVMQNPRHLVRRRGQEARLRCSPMKGHSHVYWYRQLPEEGLKFMVYLQKENIIDESGMPKERFSAEFPKEGPSILRIQQVVRGDSAAYFCASSPTLAGGPETQYFGPGTRLLVL.

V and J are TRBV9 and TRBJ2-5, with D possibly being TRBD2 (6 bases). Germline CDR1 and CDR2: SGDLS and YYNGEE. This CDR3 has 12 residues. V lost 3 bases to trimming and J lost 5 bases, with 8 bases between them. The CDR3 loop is CASSGGVETQYF. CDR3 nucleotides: TGTGCCAGCAGCGGCGGGGTGGAGACCCAGTACTTC.

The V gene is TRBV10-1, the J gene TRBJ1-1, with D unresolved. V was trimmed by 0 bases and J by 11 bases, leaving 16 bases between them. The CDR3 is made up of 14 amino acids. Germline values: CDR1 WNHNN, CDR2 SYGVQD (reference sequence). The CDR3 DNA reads TGCGCCAGCAGTGAGTCTTCTGGACTCGGGTTTGCTTTCTTT. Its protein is CASSESSGLGFAFF.